Following are 15 T cell receptor beta chains from one sample sequenced in a study of CD8+ T cells in alopecia areata. cDNA prepared by RNA extraction and subsequent reverse transcription served as the template for sequencing. Here immunoSEQ multiplex PCR was the method, and the copy in TCRdb shows in-frame clones only, minus some. Of 95,000 to 100,000 clones listed, 60% are singletons. Treatment defined: oral pan-JAK inhibitor, 5-10 mg twice daily. The sequencing used CD8+ T cells sorted from blood, collected at approximately week 60, from a patient treated with tofacitinib. The receptors originated from a human donor with alopecia areata.

The chain employs TRBV2 and TRBJ1-1; D remains ambiguous. The CDR3 is made up of 12 amino acids. Trimming cost V 8 bases and J 7 bases, with 14 bases left between them. CDR1 and CDR2 (germline): SNHLY, FYNNEI. CDR3 DNA sequence: TGTGCCAGCTTTCCCGGCCCAATTGAAGCTTTCTTT. Translation gives CASFPGPIEAFF.

This clone occurred a few times. V and J are TRBV4-1 and TRBJ2-7; TRBD1 matches at 7 bases. This CDR3 has 14 residues. Germline CDR1 and CDR2: MGHRA and YSYEKL. The V and J ends lost 1 base and 5 bases, in that order; junction bases with no gene match: 5. The CDR3 coding sequence is TGCGCCAGCAGCCAAGGACAGGGATCCCACGAGCAGTACTTC. It yields the protein CASSQGQGSHEQYF.

The gene calls are TRBV9 and TRBJ2-3; D ambiguous. V shed 0 bases and J shed 0 bases, with 8 bases lying between them. This CDR3 is built from 15 residues. The germline V gene encodes CDR1 SGDLS and CDR2 YYNGEE. The CDR3 coding sequence is TGTGCCAGCAGCGTAGGACTTTCTAGCACAGATACGCAGTATTTT. Protein product: CASSVGLSSTDTQYF.

The rearrangement uses TRBV12-5 and TRBJ2-7; TRBD2 is a possible D gene (5 bases). The ends were cut back, 4 bases at V and 6 bases at J, with 7 bases in the middle. Per the germline V gene, CDR1 is LGHNT and CDR2 is FRNRAP. The CDR3 consists of 11 residues. The CDR3 reads CASGSGIEQYF. The CDR3 DNA reads TGTGCTAGTGGTTCGGGGATCGAGCAGTACTTC.

The V gene is TRBV5-1, the J gene TRBJ2-7; D gene unclear. Trimming shortened V by 5 bases and J by 1 base, and 7 bases separated the two germline ends. The CDR3 runs 12 residues. Germline assignment: CDR1 SGHRS and CDR2 YFSETQ. CDR3 sequence reads: CASRGGSYEQYF. CDR3 in DNA: TGCGCCAGCAGGGGTGGGTCCTACGAGCAGTACTTC.

This chain links TRBV27 with TRBJ1-2; 10 positions agree with TRBD1. The ends lost 5 bases at V and 10 bases at J; junction bases unmatched: 16. Germline V gives CDR1 MNHEY, CDR2 SMNVEV (reference sequence). The CDR3 contains 16 residues. The CDR3 region is CASSPRTPGQGMDYTF. CDR3 coding DNA: TGTGCCAGCAGTCCGCGAACCCCGGGACAGGGGATGGACTACACCTTC.

This sequence joins TRBV4-1 and TRBJ2-3, with a possible D match to TRBD2 (6 bases). The ends were cut back, 8 bases at V and 6 bases at J, with 15 bases in the middle. Germline loops: CDR1 MGHRA, CDR2 YSYEKL. The CDR3 length is 13 residues. The CDR3 loop is CASCPGGADTQYF. The DNA for the CDR3 is TGCGCCAGCTGTCCTGGCGGGGCCGATACGCAGTATTTT.

The rearrangement uses TRBV5-6 and TRBJ2-1; D call uncertain. Germline CDR1 reads SGHDT; CDR2 reads YYEEEE. V lost 7 bases and J 9 bases, leaving 17 bases between the germline ends. There are 13 residues in the CDR3. The CDR3 sequence: CASLPGGSPEQFF. CDR3 nucleotides: TGTGCCAGCCTCCCAGGCGGTAGCCCTGAGCAGTTCTTC.

The genes are TRBV28 and TRBJ2-3; TRBD1 is a possible D gene (7 bases). This CDR3 has 18 amino acids. With 4 bases removed from V and 0 bases from J, the gap between germline ends came to 20 bases. Per germline, CDR1 MDHEN and CDR2 SYDVKM. The CDR3 DNA sequence: TGTGCCAGCAGTTCCCGGTCCGGAGGGGGCTCTAGCACAGATACGCAGTATTTT. This encodes CASSSRSGGGSSTDTQYF.

The chain links TRBV29-1 to TRBJ1-1; 9 bases map to TRBD1. This CDR3 is 12 amino acids long. Germline V CDR1 and CDR2: SQVTM, ANQGSEA. Losses at the gene ends were 6 bases for V and 11 bases for J; bases not matched to a gene: 10. The CDR3 coding sequence is TGCAGCGTCGCTACAGGGGGCTCGGAGGCTTTCTTT. This translates into CSVATGGSEAFF.

The rearrangement joins TRBV27 to TRBJ2-2; TRBD1 aligns across 8 bases. The J segment lost 1 base and the V segment lost 5 bases, leaving 3 bases of the junction unmatched. Germline lookup yields CDR1 MNHEY and CDR2 SMNVEV (reference sequence). The CDR3 sequence is 15 residues long. This CDR3 reads CASSPGTGNTGELFF. CDR3 coding DNA: TGTGCCAGCAGTCCCGGGACAGGGAACACCGGGGAGCTGTTTTTT.

This clone has only a few counts. The V and J genes are TRBV2 and TRBJ2-1; no clear D gene. Germline values: CDR1 SNHLY, CDR2 FYNNEI. Between the trimmed V and J ends, which lost 7 bases and 4 bases, there was a span of 8 bases. The CDR3 loop spans 12 amino acids. Here the CDR3 DNA reads TGTGCCAGCAAACCGAGGTACAATGAGCAGTTCTTC. Amino acids: CASKPRYNEQFF.

V gene TRBV7-9 combines with J gene TRBJ2-3, with 10 bases fitting TRBD1. Germline values: CDR1 SEHNR, CDR2 FQNEAQ (reference sequence). After removal of 5 bases from V and 12 bases from J, the junction contained 5 bases not matched to a gene. The CDR3 extends over 12 amino acids. The CDR3 DNA reads as TGTGCCAGCAGCCCAGGGACAGGGGCCCAGTATTTT. It is translated as CASSPGTGAQYF.

This clone was detected only once. The chain is built from TRBV11-3 and TRBJ2-5; D is possibly TRBD1 (6 bases). This CDR3 is built from 15 residues. V was trimmed by 6 bases and J by 2 bases, leaving 16 bases between them. Germline CDR1 is SGHNT and CDR2 is YENEEA. In DNA form, the CDR3 reads TGTGCCAGCAGGGCCAGGGGTCCGTTACAAGAGACCCAGTACTTC. Amino acids: CASRARGPLQETQYF.

The chain carries TRBV5-1 and TRBJ2-1; the D gene is possibly TRBD2 (6 bases). Germline assignment: CDR1 SGHRS and CDR2 YFSETQ. CDR3 length: 13 residues. V gave up 1 base and J gave up 10 bases, with 12 bases separating them. The CDR3 DNA reads as TGCGCCAGCAGCTTGTCTCCGGGAGACGAGCAGTTCTTC. Translated: CASSLSPGDEQFF. Full variable domain (rest looked up from reference TRBV5-1 and TRBJ2-1): KAGVTQTPRYLIKTRGQQVTLSCSPISGHRSVSWYQQTPGQGLQFLFEYFSETQRNKGNFPGRFSGRQFSNSRSEMNVSTLELGDSALYLCASSLSPGDEQFFGPGTRLTVL.